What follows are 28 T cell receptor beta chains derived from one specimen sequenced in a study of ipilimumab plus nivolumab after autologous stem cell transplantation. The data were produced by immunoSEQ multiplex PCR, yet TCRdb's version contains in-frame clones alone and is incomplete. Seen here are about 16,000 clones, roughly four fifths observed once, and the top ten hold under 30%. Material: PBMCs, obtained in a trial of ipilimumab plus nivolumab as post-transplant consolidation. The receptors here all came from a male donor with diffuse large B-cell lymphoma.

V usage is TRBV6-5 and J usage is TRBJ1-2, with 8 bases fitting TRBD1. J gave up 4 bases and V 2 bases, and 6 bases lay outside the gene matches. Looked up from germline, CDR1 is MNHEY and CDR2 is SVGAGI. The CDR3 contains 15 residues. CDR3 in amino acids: CASSYRPDRAYGYTF. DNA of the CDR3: TGTGCCAGCAGTTACCGCCCGGACAGGGCCTATGGCTACACCTTC.

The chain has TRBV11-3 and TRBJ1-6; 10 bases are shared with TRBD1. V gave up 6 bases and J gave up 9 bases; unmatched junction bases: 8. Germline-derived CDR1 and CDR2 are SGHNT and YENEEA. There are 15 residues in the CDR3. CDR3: CASRRLGQGSSPLHF. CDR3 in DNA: TGTGCCAGCAGACGTCTGGGACAGGGGAGTTCACCCCTCCACTTT.

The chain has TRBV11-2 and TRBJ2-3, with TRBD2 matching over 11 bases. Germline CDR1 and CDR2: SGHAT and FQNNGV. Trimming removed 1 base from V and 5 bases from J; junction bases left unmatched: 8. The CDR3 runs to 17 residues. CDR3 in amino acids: CASSLVVAGGPLDTQYF. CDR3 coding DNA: TGTGCCAGCAGCTTAGTAGTAGCGGGGGGGCCTTTAGATACGCAGTATTTT.

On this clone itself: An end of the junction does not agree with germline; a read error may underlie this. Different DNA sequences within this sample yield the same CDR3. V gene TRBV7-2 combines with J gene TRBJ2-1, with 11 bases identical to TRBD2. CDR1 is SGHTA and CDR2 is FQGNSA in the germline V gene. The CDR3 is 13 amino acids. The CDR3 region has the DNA TGTGCCAGCAGCCCCTATAGCGGGGGGGTTGTCGTCTTC. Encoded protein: CASSPYSGGVVVF.

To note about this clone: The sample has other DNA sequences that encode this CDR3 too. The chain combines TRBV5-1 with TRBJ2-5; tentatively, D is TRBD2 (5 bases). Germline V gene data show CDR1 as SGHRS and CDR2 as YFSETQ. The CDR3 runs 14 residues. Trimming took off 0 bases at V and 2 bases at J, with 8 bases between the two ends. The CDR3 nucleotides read TGCGCCAGCAGCTTGGTTGGAGGTCAAGAGACCCAGTACTTC. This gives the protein CASSLVGGQETQYF.

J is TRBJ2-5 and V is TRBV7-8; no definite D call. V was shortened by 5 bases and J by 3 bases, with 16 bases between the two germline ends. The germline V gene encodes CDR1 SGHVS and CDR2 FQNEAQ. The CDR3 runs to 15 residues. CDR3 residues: CASSPREGSEETQYF. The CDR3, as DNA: TGTGCCAGCAGCCCCAGAGAAGGCAGCGAAGAGACCCAGTACTTC.

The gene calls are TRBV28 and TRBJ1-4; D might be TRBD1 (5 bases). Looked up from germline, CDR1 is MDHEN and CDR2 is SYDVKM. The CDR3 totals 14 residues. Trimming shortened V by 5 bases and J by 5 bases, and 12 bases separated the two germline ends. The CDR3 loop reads CASSLQEPNEKLFF. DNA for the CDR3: TGTGCCAGCAGTCTACAGGAGCCCAATGAAAAACTGTTTTTT.

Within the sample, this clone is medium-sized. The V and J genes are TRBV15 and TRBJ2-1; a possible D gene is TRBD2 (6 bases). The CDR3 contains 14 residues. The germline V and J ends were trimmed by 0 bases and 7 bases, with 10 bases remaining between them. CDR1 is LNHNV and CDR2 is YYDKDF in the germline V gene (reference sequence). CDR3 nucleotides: TGTGCCACCAGCAGAGATCGTGCGGGGAATGAGCAGTTCTTC. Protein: CATSRDRAGNEQFF.

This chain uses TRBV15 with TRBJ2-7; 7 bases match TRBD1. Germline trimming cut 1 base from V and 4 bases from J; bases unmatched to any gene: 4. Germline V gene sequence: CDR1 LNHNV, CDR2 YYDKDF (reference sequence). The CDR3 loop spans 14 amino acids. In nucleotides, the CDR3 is TGTGCCACCAGCAGAGGCAGGGGGAATTACGAGCAGTACTTC. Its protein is CATSRGRGNYEQYF.

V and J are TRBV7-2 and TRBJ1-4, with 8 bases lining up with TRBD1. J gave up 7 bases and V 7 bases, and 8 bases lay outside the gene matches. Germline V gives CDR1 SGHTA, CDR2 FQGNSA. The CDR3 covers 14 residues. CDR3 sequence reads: CASTRDRGGEKLFF. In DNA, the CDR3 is TGTGCCAGCACCCGAGACAGGGGAGGTGAAAAACTGTTTTTT.

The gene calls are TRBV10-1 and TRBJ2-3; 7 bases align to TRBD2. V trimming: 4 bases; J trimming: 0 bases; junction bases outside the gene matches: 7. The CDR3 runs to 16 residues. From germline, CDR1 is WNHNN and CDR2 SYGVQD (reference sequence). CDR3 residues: CASSGGLAASTDTQYF. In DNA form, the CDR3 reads TGCGCCAGCAGTGGTGGGCTAGCGGCTAGCACAGATACGCAGTATTTT.

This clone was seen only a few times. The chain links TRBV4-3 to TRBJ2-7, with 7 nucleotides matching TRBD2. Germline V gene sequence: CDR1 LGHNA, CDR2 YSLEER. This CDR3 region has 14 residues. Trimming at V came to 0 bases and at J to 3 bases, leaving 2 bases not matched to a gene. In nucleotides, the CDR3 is TGCGCCAGCAGCCAAGATCGGGGGGACTACGAGCAGTACTTC. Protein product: CASSQDRGDYEQYF.

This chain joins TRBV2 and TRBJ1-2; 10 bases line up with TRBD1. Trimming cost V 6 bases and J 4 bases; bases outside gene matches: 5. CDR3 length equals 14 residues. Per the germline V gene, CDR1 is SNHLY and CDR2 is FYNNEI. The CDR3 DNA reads TGTGCCAGCAGGATAGGACAGGGGGGCTATGGCTACACCTTC. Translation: CASRIGQGGYGYTF.

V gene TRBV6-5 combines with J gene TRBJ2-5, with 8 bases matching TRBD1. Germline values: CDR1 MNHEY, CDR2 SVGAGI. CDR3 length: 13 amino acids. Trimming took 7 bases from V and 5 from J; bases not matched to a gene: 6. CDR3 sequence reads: CASTPTGEETQYF. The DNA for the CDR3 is TGTGCCAGCACCCCGACAGGGGAGGAGACCCAGTACTTC.

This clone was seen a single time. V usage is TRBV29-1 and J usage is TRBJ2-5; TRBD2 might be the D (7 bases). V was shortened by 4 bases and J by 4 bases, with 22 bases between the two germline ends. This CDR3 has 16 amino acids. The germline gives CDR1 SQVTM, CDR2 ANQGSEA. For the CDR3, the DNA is TGCAGCGTTGCTGGTTCCGCGGGGGCTCTCCCAGAGACCCAGTACTTC. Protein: CSVAGSAGALPETQYF.

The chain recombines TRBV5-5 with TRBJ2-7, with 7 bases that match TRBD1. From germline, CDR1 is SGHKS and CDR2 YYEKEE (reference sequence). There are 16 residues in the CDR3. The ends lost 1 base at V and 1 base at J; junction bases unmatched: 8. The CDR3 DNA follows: TGTGCCAGCAGCTTGTCAGCGGCAGGGGGTTCCTACGAGCAGTACTTC. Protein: CASSLSAAGGSYEQYF.

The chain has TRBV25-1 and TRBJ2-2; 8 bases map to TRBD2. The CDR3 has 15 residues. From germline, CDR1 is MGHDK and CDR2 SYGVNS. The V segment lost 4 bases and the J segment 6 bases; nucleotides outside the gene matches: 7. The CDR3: CASSAGLGLAGELFF. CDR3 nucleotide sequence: TGTGCCAGCAGTGCGGGACTAGGTTTGGCCGGGGAGCTGTTTTTT. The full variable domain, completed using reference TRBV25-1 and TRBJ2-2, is EADIYQTPRYLVIGTGKKITLECSQTMGHDKMYWYQQDPGMELHLIHYSYGVNSTEKGDLSSESTVSRIRTEHFPLTLESARPSHTSQYLCASSAGLGLAGELFFGEGSRLTVL.

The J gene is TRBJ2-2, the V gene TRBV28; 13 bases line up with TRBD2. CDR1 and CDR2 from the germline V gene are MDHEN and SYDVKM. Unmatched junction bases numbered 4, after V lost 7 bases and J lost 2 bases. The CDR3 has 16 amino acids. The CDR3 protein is CASNLGLAGNTGELFF. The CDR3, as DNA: TGTGCCAGCAACCTGGGACTAGCGGGAAACACCGGGGAGCTGTTTTTT. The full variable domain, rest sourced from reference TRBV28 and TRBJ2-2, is DVKVTQSSRYLVKRTGEKVFLECVQDMDHENMFWYRQDPGLGLRLIYFSYDVKMKEKGDIPEGYSVSREKKERFSLILESASTNQTSMYLCASNLGLAGNTGELFFGEGSRLTVL.

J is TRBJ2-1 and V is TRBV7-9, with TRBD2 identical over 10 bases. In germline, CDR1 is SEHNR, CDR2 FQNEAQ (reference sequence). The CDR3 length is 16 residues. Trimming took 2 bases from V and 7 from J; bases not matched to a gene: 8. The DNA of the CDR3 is TGTGCCAGCAGCTTATCCCTAGCGGGGGCTGTTAATGAGCAGTTCTTC. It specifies CASSLSLAGAVNEQFF.

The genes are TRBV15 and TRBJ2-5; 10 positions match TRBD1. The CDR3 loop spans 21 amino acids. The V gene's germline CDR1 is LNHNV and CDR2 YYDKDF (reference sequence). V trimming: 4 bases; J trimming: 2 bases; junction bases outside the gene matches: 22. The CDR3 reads CATSILDRGPTLVSTQETQYF. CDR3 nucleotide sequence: TGTGCCACCAGCATCCTCGACAGGGGGCCAACGTTGGTGTCCACACAAGAGACCCAGTACTTC.

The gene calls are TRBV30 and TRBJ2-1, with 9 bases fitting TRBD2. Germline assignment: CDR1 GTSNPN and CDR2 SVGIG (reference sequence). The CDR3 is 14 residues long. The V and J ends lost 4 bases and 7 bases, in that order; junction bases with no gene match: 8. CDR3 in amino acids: CAWTRGSGGNEQFF. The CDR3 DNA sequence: TGTGCCTGGACTAGGGGAAGCGGGGGGAATGAGCAGTTCTTC.

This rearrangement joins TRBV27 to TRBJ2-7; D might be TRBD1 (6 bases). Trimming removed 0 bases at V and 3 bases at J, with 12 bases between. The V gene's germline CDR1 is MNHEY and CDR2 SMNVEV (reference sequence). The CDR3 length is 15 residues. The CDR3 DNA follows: TGTGCCAGCAGTTTATCACAGGGCATGATCTACGAGCAGTACTTC. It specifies CASSLSQGMIYEQYF.

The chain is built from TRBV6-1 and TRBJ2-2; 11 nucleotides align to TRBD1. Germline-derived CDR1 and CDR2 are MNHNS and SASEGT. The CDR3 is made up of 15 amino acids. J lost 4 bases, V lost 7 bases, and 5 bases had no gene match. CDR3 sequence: CASNEGQGGTGELFF. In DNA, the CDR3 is TGTGCCAGCAATGAGGGACAGGGGGGCACCGGGGAGCTGTTTTTT.

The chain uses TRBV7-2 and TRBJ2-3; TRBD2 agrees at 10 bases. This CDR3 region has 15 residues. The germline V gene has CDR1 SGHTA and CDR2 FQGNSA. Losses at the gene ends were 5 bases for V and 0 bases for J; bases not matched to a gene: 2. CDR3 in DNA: TGTGCCAGCAGCCGAGCGGGGGGGAGCACAGATACGCAGTATTTT. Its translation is CASSRAGGSTDTQYF.

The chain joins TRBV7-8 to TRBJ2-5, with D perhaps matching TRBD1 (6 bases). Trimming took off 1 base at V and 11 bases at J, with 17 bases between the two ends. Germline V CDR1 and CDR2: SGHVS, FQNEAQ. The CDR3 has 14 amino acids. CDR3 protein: CASSLEGQFLEQYF. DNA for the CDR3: TGTGCCAGCAGCTTAGAAGGACAGTTTTTGGAGCAGTACTTC. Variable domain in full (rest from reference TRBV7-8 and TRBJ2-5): GAGVSQSPRYKVAKRGQDVALRCDPISGHVSLFWYQQALGQGPEFLTYFQNEAQLDKSGLPSDRFFAERPEGSVSTLKIQRTQQEDSAVYLCASSLEGQFLEQYFGPGTRLLVL.

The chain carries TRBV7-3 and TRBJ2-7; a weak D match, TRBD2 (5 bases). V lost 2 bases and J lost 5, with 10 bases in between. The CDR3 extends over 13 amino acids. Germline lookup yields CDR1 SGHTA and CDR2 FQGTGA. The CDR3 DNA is TGTGCCAGCAGCTTAGGACTTTCCAACGAGCAGTACTTC. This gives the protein CASSLGLSNEQYF. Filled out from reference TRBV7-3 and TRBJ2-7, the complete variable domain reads GAGVSQTPSNKVTEKGKYVELRCDPISGHTALYWYRQSLGQGPEFLIYFQGTGAADDSGLPNDRFFAVRPEGSVSTLKIQRTERGDSAVYLCASSLGLSNEQYFGPGTRLTVT.

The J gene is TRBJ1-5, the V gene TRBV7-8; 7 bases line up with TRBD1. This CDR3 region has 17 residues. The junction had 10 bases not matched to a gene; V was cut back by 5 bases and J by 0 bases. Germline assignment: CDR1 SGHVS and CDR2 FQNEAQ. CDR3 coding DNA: TGTGCCAGCAGCCCACGCAGGGGGTTAGATAGCAATCAGCCCCAGCATTTT. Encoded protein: CASSPRRGLDSNQPQHF.

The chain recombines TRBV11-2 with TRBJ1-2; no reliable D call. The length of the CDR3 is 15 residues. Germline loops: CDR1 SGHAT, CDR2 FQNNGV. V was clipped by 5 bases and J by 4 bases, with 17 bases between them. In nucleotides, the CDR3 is TGTGCCAGCAGCCAACGGGAGGCGGGAGCCTATGGCTACACCTTC. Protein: CASSQREAGAYGYTF.